This T cell receptor beta chain stems from a study of beta chain features in type 1 diabetes. Study findings and constraints: It was among patients, rather than healthy donors, that naive, central memory and Treg TCRB repertoires appeared more similar. A pattern of fewer insertions and more deletions at VDJ junctions was seen in type 1 diabetes patients. Moderate yet significant TCRB CDR3 shortening was seen in Type 1 diabetes patients in all four CD4+ subsets.

The CDR3 runs to 16 residues. CDR1 is MGHRA and CDR2 is YSYEKL in the germline V gene. Between the trimmed V and J ends, which lost 0 bases and 0 bases, there was a span of 9 bases. A few counts support this clone. The antigen remains unidentified. Every bit of the isolated RNA underwent reverse transcription, so sequencing read expressed TCRB transcripts. About 3.57 million reads, on average, came from each naive, central memory and regulatory T cell sample. TCRdb's table, derived via immunoSEQ multiplex PCR, lists solely in-frame clones and lacks some. The sample carries some 150,000 clones, 11% recorded once.

Material for sequencing was central memory CD4+ T cells from blood. This clonotype was sampled from a young man in good health. The chain carries TRBV4-1 and TRBJ2-1; D call uncertain. CDR3 amino acids: CASSQEAEISYNEQFF. DNA for the CDR3: TGCGCCAGCAGCCAAGAGGCGGAGATCTCCTACAATGAGCAGTTCTTC.